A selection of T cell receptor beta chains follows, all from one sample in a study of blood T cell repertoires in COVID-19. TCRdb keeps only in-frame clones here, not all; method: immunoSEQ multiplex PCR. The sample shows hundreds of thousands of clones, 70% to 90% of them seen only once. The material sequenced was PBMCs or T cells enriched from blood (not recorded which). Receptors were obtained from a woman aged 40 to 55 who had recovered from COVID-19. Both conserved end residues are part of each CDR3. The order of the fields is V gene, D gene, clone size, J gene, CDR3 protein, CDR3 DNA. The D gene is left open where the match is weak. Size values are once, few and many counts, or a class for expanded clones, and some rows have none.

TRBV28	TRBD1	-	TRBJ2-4	CASSLPGQLAKNIQYF	TGTGCCAGCAGTTTACCGGGACAGTTAGCCAAAAACATTCAGTACTTC
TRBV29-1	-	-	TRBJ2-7	CSVGQGGEQYF	TGCAGCGTTGGGCAGGGAGGAGAGCAGTACTTC
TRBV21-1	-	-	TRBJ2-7	CASSKVRTGRF	TGTGCCAGCAGCAAAGTGAGGACAGGGCGCTTC
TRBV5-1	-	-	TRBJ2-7	CASSQSLEGTYEQYF	TGCGCCAGCAGCCAGAGCCTGGAGGGTACCTACGAGCAGTACTTC
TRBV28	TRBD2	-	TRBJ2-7	CASSLMHDSGGRFYEQYF	TGTGCCAGCAGTTTAATGCACGATAGCGGGGGCCGATTCTACGAGCAGTACTTC
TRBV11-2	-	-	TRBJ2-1	CASSLWGSYNEQFF	TGTGCCAGCAGCTTATGGGGCAGTTACAATGAGCAGTTCTTC
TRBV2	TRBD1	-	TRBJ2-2	CASSEAGQGLSGGTGELFF	TGTGCCAGCAGTGAAGCGGGACAGGGCCTCTCTGGGGGGACCGGGGAGCTGTTTTTT
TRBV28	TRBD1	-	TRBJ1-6	CASSLIGQGASSPLHF	TGTGCCAGCAGTTTGATAGGACAGGGAGCCAGTTCACCCCTCCACTTT
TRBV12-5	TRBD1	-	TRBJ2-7	CASGSTGFYEQYF	TGTGCTAGTGGTTCGACAGGGTTTTACGAGCAGTACTTC
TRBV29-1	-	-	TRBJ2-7	CSVEEGLATGEQYF	TGCAGCGTTGAAGAGGGACTGGCCACGGGAGAGCAGTACTTC
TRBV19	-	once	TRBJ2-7	CASSIGGNSYEQYF	TGTGCCAGTAGTATTGGGGGGAACTCCTACGAGCAGTACTTC
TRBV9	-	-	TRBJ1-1	CASSPRTIRTEAFF	TGTGCCAGCAGCCCCAGGACAATCCGCACTGAAGCTTTCTTT
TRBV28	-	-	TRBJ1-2	CASDDGGSYGYTF	TGTGCCAGCGACGACGGGGGGTCCTATGGCTACACCTTC
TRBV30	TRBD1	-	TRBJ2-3	CAWLLRQGTDTQYF	TGTGCCTGGCTCCTTAGACAGGGAACAGATACGCAGTATTTT
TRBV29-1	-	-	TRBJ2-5	CSVYAGQETQYF	TGCAGCGTTTATGCAGGGCAAGAGACCCAGTACTTC
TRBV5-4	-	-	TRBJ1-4	CASSHRPQGLDEKLFF	TGTGCCAGCAGCCACAGACCACAGGGCTTGGATGAAAAACTGTTTTTT